This T cell receptor (beta chain) was identified during a study of shared clonotypes between healthy human individuals. V was trimmed by 4 bases and J by 4 bases, leaving 20 bases between them. The germline gives CDR1 PRHDT, CDR2 FYEKMQ (reference sequence). The CDR3 contains 16 residues. Sequencing was performed with immunoSEQ multiplex PCR; in TCRdb, only in-frame clones are kept and a portion is missing. The sample yields about 2 million clones, about 94% seen once. The naive CD8 subset, CD45RO-negative cells positively selected for CCR7, excluded terminally differentiated effector memory CD45RA+ cells. The sample holds one count of this clone.

The sequencing input was naive CD8+ T cells sorted from blood. The V call is TRBV13, the J call TRBJ2-7; D is perhaps TRBD2 (6 bases). This TCR derives from a man aged 18 to 30 in good health. The CDR3 spells CASSSEPRESWYEQYF. The CDR3 coding sequence is TGTGCCAGCAGCTCCGAGCCCCGGGAGTCATGGTACGAGCAGTACTTC.